Sequencing of this TCR beta chain was carried out in a study of T cell clonality in common variable immunodeficiency. Whole-study results and caveats: Reportedly, TCR beta sequences from common variable immunodeficiency showed fewer deletions and N-nucleotide insertions. Authors noted CVID clonality's cause needs subpopulation repertoire sequencing.

The CDR3 loop spans 14 amino acids. V was clipped by 4 bases and J by 6 bases; unmatched bases: 6. The germline V gene has CDR1 SGHAT and CDR2 FQNNGV. The CVID group had over 12 females and around 29 males, mean age approximately 40. Blood came from CVID subjects not ill and not taking immunomodulatory or immunosuppressive medication. A remark on this clone: Its antigen is not identified. Read sequence stops 3 residues before the CDR3 end, and the germline J gene provides the missing end.

The assay was immunoSEQ multiplex PCR, and TCRdb's table has in-frame clones only and misses some. The sample gives roughly 14,000 clones, none seen only once, and the top ten clones hold 10% to 15%. Material for sequencing was peripheral blood mononuclear cells. This sequence was found in a human donor with common variable immunodeficiency. The V call is TRBV11-2, the J call TRBJ2-7; the match to TRBD2 covers 10 bases. The covered CDR3 bases are TGTGCCAGCAGCTCCCGTGGACTAGCGGCCGAG. Protein product: CASSSRGLAAE. From start to end, the CDR3 is CASSSRGLAAEQYF.